These 20 T cell receptor beta chains share one sample of origin, sequenced in a study of radiotherapy plus CTLA-4 blockade in lung cancer. Generated by immunoSEQ multiplex PCR, the TCRdb table keeps only in-frame clones and is missing some. In the table there are 25,000 to 35,000 clones, roughly 80% of which are singletons. This specimen was peripheral blood, taken from a patient treated with radiotherapy plus ipilimumab. Receptors originate from a human donor with non-small cell lung cancer who had stable disease on radiotherapy plus ipilimumab.

The CDR3 region is CASRERQGWTEAFF. The CDR3 nucleotides read TGTGCCAGCAGAGAAAGACAGGGGTGGACTGAAGCTTTCTTT. This chain uses TRBV2 with TRBJ1-1; TRBD1 matches at 8 bases. CDR3 size: 14 residues. CDR1 SNHLY and CDR2 FYNNEI come from the germline V gene. The ends lost 6 bases at V and 5 bases at J; junction bases unmatched: 8.

The chain couples TRBV5-1 to TRBJ1-1, with D maybe TRBD1 (6 bases). The germline V and J ends were trimmed by 4 bases and 0 bases, with 13 bases remaining between them. The CDR3 length is 15 residues. The germline V gene encodes CDR1 SGHRS and CDR2 YFSETQ. The CDR3 here is CASSRGYRVNTEAFF. CDR3 nucleotides: TGCGCCAGCAGCAGGGGGTACCGCGTGAACACTGAAGCTTTCTTT.

The gene calls are TRBV11-2 and TRBJ1-4; D not certain. This CDR3 comprises 13 residues. Between the trimmed V and J ends, which lost 1 base and 7 bases, there was a span of 7 bases. Germline V gene lookup returns CDR1 SGHAT and CDR2 FQNNGV. DNA for the CDR3: TGTGCCAGCAGCTTAGTTGGTGGTGAAAAACTGTTTTTT. It translates to CASSLVGGEKLFF.

V and J are TRBV5-1 and TRBJ1-1; 9 nucleotides match TRBD1. Looked up from germline, CDR1 is SGHRS and CDR2 is YFSETQ. Germline trimming cut 3 bases from V and 0 bases from J; bases unmatched to any gene: 6. The CDR3 runs to 16 residues. The DNA for the CDR3 is TGCGCCAGCAGCTGGGGAACAGGGGGCTTGAACACTGAAGCTTTCTTT. This codes for CASSWGTGGLNTEAFF.

V is TRBV30 and J is TRBJ1-4; possibly TRBD1 for D (6 bases). The CDR3 extends over 14 amino acids. Trimming shortened V by 5 bases and J by 0 bases, and 10 bases separated the two germline ends. Germline CDR1 and CDR2: GTSNPN and SVGIG (reference sequence). CDR3 bases: TGTGCCTGGCAGGGGATAGCAACTAATGAAAAACTGTTTTTT. Translated: CAWQGIATNEKLFF.

The chain couples TRBV6-1 to TRBJ1-1; D call uncertain. The V end lost 8 bases, the J end lost 9 bases, and 13 bases lay between the germline ends. Per the germline V gene, CDR1 is MNHNS and CDR2 is SASEGT. CDR3 length: 11 residues. The CDR3 protein is CASGMLLQAFF. As DNA, the CDR3 is TGTGCCAGCGGTATGCTCCTCCAAGCTTTCTTT.

V usage is TRBV4-1 and J usage is TRBJ1-2; D might be TRBD1 (6 bases). Germline lookup yields CDR1 MGHRA and CDR2 YSYEKL. The CDR3 sequence is 16 residues long. V shed 2 bases and J shed 8 bases, with 21 bases lying between them. CDR3 bases: TGCGCCAGCAGCCAAATACCTCCCGGGGGCGGAAGGGGCTACACCTTC. Protein sequence: CASSQIPPGGGRGYTF.

This clone was picked up a small number of times. The chain joins TRBV28 to TRBJ1-5; D is ambiguous. CDR1 is MDHEN and CDR2 is SYDVKM in the germline V gene. CDR3 size: 13 residues. The V and J ends lost 1 base and 3 bases respectively, with 4 bases between them. CDR3 DNA sequence: TGTGCCAGCAGTTTATTTGCCAATCAGCCCCAGCATTTT. Its protein product is CASSLFANQPQHF.

The chain combines TRBV2 with TRBJ2-3; 15 bases are a match to TRBD2. The CDR3 has 15 amino acids. Germline V gives CDR1 SNHLY, CDR2 FYNNEI. The ends lost 8 bases at V and 9 bases at J; junction bases unmatched: 9. The CDR3 DNA reads TGTGCCAGCCCGGGACTAGCGGGGGGCGGGTGGACGCAGTATTTT. This encodes CASPGLAGGGWTQYF.

The chain has TRBV7-2 and TRBJ2-2; no definite D call. The V end lost 1 base, the J end lost 0 bases, and 12 bases lay between the germline ends. Germline loops: CDR1 SGHTA, CDR2 FQGNSA. The CDR3 spans 17 residues. CDR3 in DNA: TGTGCCAGCAGCTTAGGGCAGCGCAGTACGAACACCGGGGAGCTGTTTTTT. Amino acid sequence: CASSLGQRSTNTGELFF.

The chain employs TRBV2 and TRBJ1-1; 9 positions match TRBD1. Germline assignment: CDR1 SNHLY and CDR2 FYNNEI. CDR3 length: 13 amino acids. With V trimmed by 7 bases and J by 3 bases, 3 bases remained unmatched. The CDR3 loop is CASTGQGHTEAFF. The CDR3 nucleotides are TGTGCCAGCACGGGACAGGGACACACTGAAGCTTTCTTT.

The rearrangement links TRBV10-3 to TRBJ2-2, with D maybe TRBD1 (6 bases). V gave up 7 bases and J gave up 0 bases, with 9 bases separating them. CDR1 is ENHRY, CDR2 SYGVKD, per germline. The CDR3 runs 14 residues. CDR3 nucleotide sequence: TGTGCCATCACAGGGGACGCGAACACCGGGGAGCTGTTTTTT. Translated, it gives CAITGDANTGELFF.

This sequence joins TRBV28 and TRBJ1-2, with 7 bases matching TRBD1. The length of the CDR3 is 15 residues. J gave up 4 bases and V 3 bases, and 8 bases lay outside the gene matches. Looked up from germline, CDR1 is MDHEN and CDR2 is SYDVKM. The CDR3 reads CASSFGGRGVYGYTF. The DNA for the CDR3 is TGTGCCAGCAGTTTCGGGGGCAGGGGGGTCTATGGCTACACCTTC.

V and J are TRBV5-1 and TRBJ1-4; D is undetermined. Trimming removed 0 bases at V and 3 bases at J, with 9 bases between. This CDR3 region has 15 residues. The germline CDR1 and CDR2 sequences are SGHRS and YFSETQ. CDR3 sequence reads: CASSLAREPNEKLFF. The CDR3 nucleotides read TGCGCCAGCAGCTTGGCCCGGGAGCCTAATGAAAAACTGTTTTTT.

The chain employs TRBV19 and TRBJ1-4; D not resolved. Trimming took 10 bases from V and 7 from J, leaving 16 bases between them. Germline V gene sequence: CDR1 LNHDA, CDR2 SQIVND (reference sequence). The CDR3 runs 13 residues. CDR3 sequence: CATQYPEVEKLFF. CDR3 bases: TGTGCCACCCAGTACCCTGAGGTTGAAAAACTGTTTTTT. Supplemented by reference TRBV19 and TRBJ1-4, the full variable domain reads DGGITQSPKYLFRKEGQNVTLSCEQNLNHDAMYWYRQDPGQGLRLIYYSQIVNDFQKGDIAEGYSVSREKKESFPLTVTSAQKNPTAFYLCATQYPEVEKLFFGSGTQLSVL.

The chain combines TRBV2 with TRBJ1-6; the match to TRBD1 covers 8 bases. Trimming at V came to 5 bases and at J to 13 bases, leaving 13 bases not matched to a gene. The CDR3 is 15 amino acids. Germline CDR1 reads SNHLY; CDR2 reads FYNNEI. CDR3 in DNA: TGTGCCAGCAGTTTGGAACAGGGGGTTCGCAGGCCCCTCCACTTT. Its translation: CASSLEQGVRRPLHF.

The chain has TRBV4-3 and TRBJ2-3; weak D call: TRBD1 (5 bases). Germline CDR1 and CDR2: LGHNA and YSLEER. Trimming shortened V by 0 bases and J by 5 bases, and 12 bases separated the two germline ends. This CDR3 region has 15 residues. The CDR3 region is CASSQDRGPVDTQYF. The CDR3 DNA sequence: TGCGCCAGCAGCCAAGATAGGGGTCCCGTAGATACGCAGTATTTT.

V is TRBV12-5 and J is TRBJ2-7; D unresolved. Germline assignment: CDR1 LGHNT and CDR2 FRNRAP. The length of the CDR3 is 11 residues. V shed 6 bases and J shed 3 bases, with 6 bases lying between them. The CDR3 DNA reads as TGTGCTAGTGGCTCCTACTACGAGCAGTACTTC. Protein: CASGSYYEQYF.

The J gene is TRBJ1-1, the V gene TRBV5-6; TRBD1 matches at 9 bases. J lost 1 base, V lost 3 bases, and 7 bases had no gene match. CDR3 size: 16 residues. Germline CDR1 is SGHDT and CDR2 is YYEEEE. The CDR3 sequence is CASSSTGGARNTEAFF. The CDR3 DNA reads as TGTGCCAGCAGCTCCACAGGGGGCGCCCGGAACACTGAAGCTTTCTTT.

V and J are TRBV4-3 and TRBJ1-1, with TRBD1 as a possible D gene (5 bases). V was cut by 0 bases and J by 1 base, with 9 bases left in between. Germline V CDR1 and CDR2: LGHNA, YSLEER. The CDR3 has 15 amino acids. For the CDR3, the DNA is TGCGCCAGCAGCCAAGAGGGTAGGGGGAACACTGAAGCTTTCTTT. Translated: CASSQEGRGNTEAFF.